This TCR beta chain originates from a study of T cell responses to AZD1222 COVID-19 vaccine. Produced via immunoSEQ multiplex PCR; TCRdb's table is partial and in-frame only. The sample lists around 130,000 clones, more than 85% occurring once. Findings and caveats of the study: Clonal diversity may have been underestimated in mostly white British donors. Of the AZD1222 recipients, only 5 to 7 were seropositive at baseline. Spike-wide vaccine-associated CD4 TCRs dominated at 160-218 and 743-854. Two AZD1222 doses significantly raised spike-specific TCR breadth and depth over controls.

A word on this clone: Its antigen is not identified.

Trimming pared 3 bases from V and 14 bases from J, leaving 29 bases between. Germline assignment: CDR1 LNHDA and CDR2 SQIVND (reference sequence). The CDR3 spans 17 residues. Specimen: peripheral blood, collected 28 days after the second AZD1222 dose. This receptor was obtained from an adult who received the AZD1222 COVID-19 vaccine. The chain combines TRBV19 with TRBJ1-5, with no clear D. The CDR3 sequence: CASSIGLGGGKLQPEHF. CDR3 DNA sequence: TGTGCCAGTAGTATCGGCTTAGGAGGCGGTAAACTCCAGCCTGAGCATTTT.